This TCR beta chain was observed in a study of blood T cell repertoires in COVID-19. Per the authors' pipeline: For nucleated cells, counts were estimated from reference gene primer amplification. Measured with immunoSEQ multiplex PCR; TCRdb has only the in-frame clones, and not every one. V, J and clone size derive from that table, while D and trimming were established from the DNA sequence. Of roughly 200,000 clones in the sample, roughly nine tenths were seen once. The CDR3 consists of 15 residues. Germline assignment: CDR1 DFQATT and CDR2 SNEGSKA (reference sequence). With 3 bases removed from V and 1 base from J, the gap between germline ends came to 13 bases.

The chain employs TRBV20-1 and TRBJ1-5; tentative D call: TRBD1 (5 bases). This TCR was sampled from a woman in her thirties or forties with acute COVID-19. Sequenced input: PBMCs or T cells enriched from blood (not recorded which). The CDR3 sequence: CSASGRAVSNQPQHF. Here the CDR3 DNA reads TGCAGTGCTAGTGGCAGGGCGGTAAGCAATCAGCCCCAGCATTTT.